This T cell receptor (beta chain) was documented in a study of blood T cell repertoires in COVID-19. Per the original data handling: Quantification of nucleated cells was approximated via reference gene primer amplification. Profiled with immunoSEQ multiplex PCR; TCRdb holds only in-frame clones, not every one. The DNA was the basis for D and trimming; V, J and clone size are from that table. The repertoire includes 200,000 to 250,000 clones, about 85% of them detected once, and around 0.97% sits in the top ten. Sequencing was carried out using peripheral blood. This sequence was found in a man aged 35-49 years with acute or convalescent COVID-19.

CDR3 amino acids: CSASLAGGPRETQYF. The CDR3, as DNA: TGCAGTGCTAGTCTAGCGGGGGGGCCTCGGGAGACCCAGTACTTC. V gene TRBV20-1 combines with J gene TRBJ2-5; 12 nucleotides match TRBD2. The CDR3 runs to 15 residues. The V gene end was trimmed by 3 bases and the J gene end by 5 bases; junction bases not matched to a gene: 7. Germline V gene lookup returns CDR1 DFQATT and CDR2 SNEGSKA (reference sequence).